A selection of T cell receptor beta chains follows, all from one sample in a study of spatial heterogeneity in lung cancer. Using its own MiXCR run on the 5' RACE reads, TCRdb lists one record per CDR3 protein. The data show fewer than 10,000 distinct CDR3 sequences, around 6.3% seen once. This material consisted of lung tumor tissue, taken at surgery. The receptors shown here come from a female donor with early-stage non-small cell lung cancer. Both conserved end residues are part of each CDR3. The D gene is left open where the match is weak. Rows give clone size only sometimes, using once, few, many, or a class for an expanded clone.

j_gene	v_gene	d_gene	abundance	CDR3aa	CDR3nt
TRBJ2-2	TRBV12-3/TRBV12-4	NA	medium-sized	CASSFLGELFF	TGTGCCAGCAGTTTCCTCGGGGAGCTGTTTTTT
TRBJ2-7	TRBV20-1	TRBD2	NA	CSATSGLAGSYEQYF	TGCAGTGCTACGTCCGGACTAGCGGGCTCTTACGAGCAGTACTTC
TRBJ1-4	TRBV6-1	NA	many	CASSEQQGANEKLFF	TGTGCCAGCAGTGAACAACAGGGAGCTAATGAAAAACTGTTTTTT
TRBJ2-7	TRBV12-3/TRBV12-4	NA	medium-sized	CASSLGGHPNEQYF	TGTGCCAGCAGTTTGGGGGGGCACCCTAACGAGCAGTACTTC
TRBJ2-7	TRBV5-1	NA	medium-sized	CASSLAGNYEQYF	TGCGCCAGCAGCTTGGCCGGCAACTACGAGCAGTACTTC
TRBJ1-4	TRBV10-1	NA	medium-sized	CASSESGDGEKLFF	TGCGCCAGCAGTGAGTCGGGAGATGGAGAAAAACTGTTTTTT
TRBJ2-2	TRBV20-1	TRBD2	many	CSAVAGGSGGELFF	TGCAGTGCAGTAGCGGGAGGATCGGGCGGGGAGCTGTTTTTT
TRBJ1-1	TRBV27	NA	many	CASSSTGNTEAFF	TGTGCCAGCAGTTCGACCGGGAACACTGAAGCTTTCTTT
TRBJ1-5	TRBV23-1	TRBD1	many	CASSQYDRGSNQPQHF	TGCGCCAGCAGTCAATACGACAGGGGCAGCAATCAGCCCCAGCATTTT
TRBJ1-2	TRBV5-1	NA	many	CASSGGTSYGYTF	TGCGCCAGCAGTGGAGGGACTTCCTATGGCTACACCTTC
TRBJ2-1	TRBV11-2	NA	NA	CASSLLLAYEQFF	TGTGCCAGCAGCTTACTACTAGCTTATGAGCAGTTCTTC
TRBJ2-1	TRBV5-1	TRBD2	many	CASSLAGSGLYNEQFF	TGCGCCAGCAGCTTGGCGGGTAGCGGGCTTTACAATGAGCAGTTCTTC
TRBJ1-1	TRBV12-3/TRBV12-4	TRBD1	many	CASSLRQGNTEAFF	TGTGCCAGCAGTTTAAGACAGGGGAACACTGAAGCTTTCTTT
TRBJ1-5	TRBV7-3	TRBD1	NA	CASSLRGTGIQPQHF	TGTGCCAGCAGCTTGAGGGGGACAGGGATTCAGCCCCAGCATTTT
TRBJ2-2	TRBV7-3	TRBD1	medium-sized	CASSTTTGGSGELFF	TGTGCCAGCAGCACCACGACAGGGGGCTCCGGGGAGCTGTTTTTT
TRBJ1-4	TRBV27	NA	many	CASSYRVYEKLFF	TGTGCCAGCAGTTACAGGGTTTATGAAAAACTGTTTTTT
TRBJ1-1	TRBV10-3	NA	NA	CAISEAGTMNTEAFF	TGTGCCATCAGTGAGGCTGGAACGATGAACACTGAAGCTTTCTTT
TRBJ2-6	TRBV5-1	NA	few	CASSFLSTVSFSGANVLTF	TGCGCCAGCAGCTTTTTATCCACAGTTTCTTTCTCTGGGGCCAACGTCCTGACTTTC
TRBJ1-1	TRBV5-1	NA	medium-sized	CASSDDGGRAFF	TGCGCCAGCAGCGACGACGGAGGCCGAGCTTTCTTT
TRBJ2-7	TRBV6-1	TRBD1	many	CASSEGQGQGNHEQYF	TGTGCCAGCAGTGAAGGGCAAGGACAGGGGAACCACGAGCAGTACTTC
TRBJ1-2	TRBV28	TRBD1	many	CASSSGQAHYGYTF	TGTGCCAGCAGTTCAGGACAGGCGCACTATGGCTACACCTTC
TRBJ2-6	TRBV7-3	NA	many	CASSRTRGSSGANVLTF	TGTGCCAGCAGCCGCACCCGGGGGAGCTCTGGGGCCAACGTCCTGACTTTC
TRBJ2-7	TRBV20-1	TRBD2	medium-sized	CSARAIGTSYEQYF	TGCAGTGCTAGAGCTATCGGGACTAGCTACGAGCAGTACTTC
TRBJ2-5	TRBV28	NA	many	CASTPDGETQYF	TGTGCCAGCACCCCCGATGGGGAGACCCAGTACTTC
TRBJ1-1	TRBV27	TRBD1	medium-sized	CASSPGQEILNTEAFF	TGTGCCAGCAGTCCGGGACAGGAAATCCTGAACACTGAAGCTTTCTTT
TRBJ2-7	TRBV6-2/TRBV6-3	NA	many	CASSLHQGYEQYF	TGTGCCAGCAGTTTACATCAGGGCTACGAGCAGTACTTC
TRBJ2-2	TRBV7-2	NA	many	CASRMFGGINTGELFF	TGTGCCAGCAGAATGTTCGGCGGGATTAACACCGGGGAGCTGTTTTTT
TRBJ2-7	TRBV5-1	TRBD1	many	CASSLATGGYEQYF	TGCGCCAGCAGCTTGGCTACAGGGGGCTACGAGCAGTACTTC
TRBJ1-1	TRBV6-1	NA	many	CASSDYRNTEAFF	TGTGCCAGCAGTGATTACAGAAACACTGAAGCTTTCTTT
TRBJ2-7	TRBV3-1	NA	many	CASSPGTAASYEQYF	TGTGCCAGCAGCCCTGGGACGGCGGCTTCCTACGAGCAGTACTTC
TRBJ2-7	TRBV20-1	NA	many	CSARDPRGLTYEQYF	TGCAGTGCTAGAGATCCTAGGGGACTTACCTACGAGCAGTACTTC
TRBJ2-2	TRBV12-3/TRBV12-4	TRBD1	NA	CASKPGTGGNTGELFF	TGTGCCAGCAAACCCGGGACAGGGGGTAACACCGGGGAGCTGTTTTTT
TRBJ2-5	TRBV20-1	TRBD2	many	CSVAPLAGGHETQYF	TGCAGTGTTGCCCCTCTAGCGGGAGGGCATGAGACCCAGTACTTC
TRBJ1-1	TRBV5-1	NA	many	CASANRGGNTEAFF	TGCGCCAGCGCGAACCGCGGGGGGAACACTGAAGCTTTCTTT
TRBJ1-2	TRBV30	NA	medium-sized	CAWSTGRYNYGYTF	TGTGCCTGGAGTACTGGGAGGTATAACTATGGCTACACCTTC
TRBJ1-2	TRBV20-1	TRBD1	many	CSALTGALNYGYTF	TGCAGTGCTCTCACAGGGGCCTTAAACTATGGCTACACCTTC
TRBJ2-2	TRBV11-2	TRBD1	medium-sized	CASTGQGAGELFF	TGTGCCAGCACCGGGCAGGGGGCCGGGGAGCTGTTTTTT
TRBJ2-5	TRBV20-1	NA	many	CSALHRQAMGTQYF	TGCAGTGCACTACATCGACAGGCGATGGGGACCCAGTACTTC
TRBJ2-3	TRBV11-2	NA	many	CASSHPMQTDTQYF	TGTGCCAGCAGCCACCCCATGCAGACAGATACGCAGTATTTT
TRBJ1-3	TRBV5-1	NA	medium-sized	CASRYRDGGNTIYF	TGCGCCAGCAGATACCGGGACGGTGGAAACACCATATATTTT
TRBJ2-2	TRBV6-1	NA	many	CASSGEPGAGELFF	TGTGCCAGCAGTGGGGAGCCGGGGGCCGGGGAGCTGTTTTTT
TRBJ2-1	TRBV5-1	NA	medium-sized	CASSLASYNEQFF	TGCGCCAGCAGCTTGGCGAGCTACAATGAGCAGTTCTTC
TRBJ2-2	TRBV27	TRBD2	many	CASRGLAGATGELFF	TGTGCCAGCAGGGGGCTAGCGGGGGCCACCGGGGAGCTGTTTTTT
TRBJ2-1	TRBV20-1	TRBD2	many	CSAPGTSGWGEQFF	TGCAGTGCTCCCGGGACTAGCGGGTGGGGTGAGCAGTTCTTC
TRBJ2-5	TRBV6-5	NA	many	CANKDGPEETQYF	TGTGCCAACAAAGACGGTCCTGAAGAGACCCAGTACTTC
TRBJ2-5	TRBV29-1	NA	medium-sized	CSVDSRVGETQYF	TGCAGCGTTGATTCCAGGGTGGGCGAGACCCAGTACTTC
TRBJ2-2	TRBV5-1	NA	NA	CASRLGVQNTGELFF	TGCGCTAGCAGGTTGGGGGTGCAAAACACCGGGGAGCTGTTTTTT
TRBJ1-1	TRBV20-1	NA	NA	CSARRWGVNTEAFF	TGCAGTGCTAGACGCTGGGGGGTGAACACTGAAGCTTTCTTT
TRBJ2-3	TRBV6-5	NA	medium-sized	CASSRRRGISTDTQYF	TGTGCCAGCAGCCGTCGGCGCGGGATTAGCACAGATACGCAGTATTTT
TRBJ2-1	TRBV5-1	TRBD1	many	CASSLVGTGGHNEQFF	TGCGCCAGCAGCTTGGTCGGGACAGGGGGCCACAATGAGCAGTTCTTC
TRBJ1-2	TRBV5-1	TRBD1	many	CASSLNGQESGYTF	TGCGCCAGCAGCTTGAATGGACAGGAGTCTGGCTACACCTTC
TRBJ2-5	TRBV24-1	TRBD1	few	CATSANPGTGAWETQYF	TGTGCCACCAGTGCTAACCCCGGGACAGGGGCTTGGGAGACCCAGTACTTC
TRBJ1-2	TRBV6-2/TRBV6-3	NA	many	CASSSSSGYTF	TGTGCCAGCAGCTCCTCCTCCGGCTACACCTTC
TRBJ2-1	TRBV5-1	NA	medium-sized	CASSLYEGAYNEQFF	TGCGCCAGCAGCTTGTATGAGGGGGCCTACAATGAGCAGTTCTTC